The rows below give T cell receptor beta chains drawn from one sample of a study of regulatory T cells in long-lasting Graves disease. TCRdb re-called the multiplex PCR reads with MiXCR, one entry per CDR3 protein. The sample holds roughly 500,000 distinct CDR3 sequences, roughly 14% seen once. These data were likewise used in another study, on T cells in Graves' hyperthyroidism and ophthalmopathy.

The specimen was peripheral blood mononuclear cells (PBMCs), collected at new diagnosis, from a patient treated with antithyroid drugs. These receptors originate from a man aged 25-40 years with Graves disease. CDR3s include the opening cysteine and the closing phenylalanine or tryptophan. The D gene is left open where the match is weak. Size is omitted from some rows. Given values are once, few, many or a class for expanded clones.

TRBD2,14,TRBV9,TRBJ2-1,many,CASSIGTSGSGQFF,TGTGCCAGCAGCATAGGGACTAGCGGGAGTGGGCAGTTCTTC
.,14,TRBV3-1,TRBJ1-2,.,CASSAIGLSYGYTF,TGTGCCAGCAGCGCGATTGGACTCTCCTATGGCTACACCTTC
TRBD1,15,TRBV24-1,TRBJ1-2,many,CATGGTGESNYGYTF,TGTGCCACCGGGGGGACAGGGGAAAGTAACTATGGCTACACCTTC
TRBD1,12,TRBV6-1,TRBJ1-1,few,CASRQGQTEAFF,TGTGCCAGCCGACAGGGGCAGACTGAAGCTTTCTTT
.,15,TRBV11-2,TRBJ2-1,many,CASSLGVSRGYEQFF,TGTGCCAGCAGCCTTGGGGTCTCTAGGGGCTATGAGCAGTTCTTC
.,10,TRBV20-1,TRBJ2-7,few,CSATEGEQYF,TGCAGTGCTACCGAGGGCGAGCAGTACTTC
TRBD2,16,TRBV11-2,TRBJ2-1,many,CASSSGTSGLNNEQFF,TGTGCCAGCAGCTCAGGGACTAGCGGCTTGAACAATGAGCAGTTCTTC
TRBD2,16,TRBV7-2,TRBJ2-1,many,CASSLLGGSSYNEQFF,TGTGCCAGCAGCTTATTGGGCGGGAGCTCCTACAATGAGCAGTTCTTC
.,13,TRBV5-1,TRBJ1-2,many,CASSSGDEWGYTF,TGCGCCAGCAGCAGCGGGGATGAGTGGGGCTACACCTTC
.,12,TRBV4-1,TRBJ2-2,few,CASSHHRGELFF,TGCGCCAGCAGCCACCACCGCGGGGAGCTGTTTTTT
.,17,TRBV27,TRBJ2-6,many,CASSLTGPRGGANVLTF,TGTGCCAGCAGTTTAACAGGACCCCGCGGTGGGGCCAACGTCCTGACTTTC
TRBD1,13,TRBV2,TRBJ1-2,many,CASSEGQYYGYTF,TGTGCCAGCAGTGAGGGACAGTACTATGGCTACACCTTC
.,15,TRBV20-1,TRBJ1-2,many,CSARDFDSAGYGYTF,TGCAGTGCTAGAGATTTCGACAGTGCAGGGTATGGCTACACCTTC
.,13,TRBV30,TRBJ2-3,.,CAWTLRVGGPEYF,TGTGCCTGGACCCTTCGCGTGGGGGGCCCAGAGTATTTT
.,15,TRBV19,TRBJ2-2,many,CASTPRGANTGELFF,TGTGCCAGTACCCCCCGGGGAGCGAACACCGGGGAGCTGTTTTTT
TRBD2,16,TRBV5-5,TRBJ2-5,many,CASSLGLAVYQETQYF,TGTGCCAGCAGCTTGGGACTAGCGGTGTACCAAGAGACCCAGTACTTC
TRBD2,17,TRBV4-2,TRBJ2-5,few,CASSQDQSSGRAQTQYF,TGTGCCAGCAGCCAAGACCAATCTAGCGGGAGGGCCCAGACCCAGTACTTC
.,15,TRBV3-1,TRBJ2-1,.,CASSQEVEAYNEQFF,TGTGCCAGCAGCCAAGAGGTCGAAGCCTACAATGAGCAGTTCTTC
TRBD1,16,TRBV5-8,TRBJ1-4,many,CASSRPDRGPNEKLFF,TGTGCCAGCAGCCGTCCGGACAGGGGACCTAATGAAAAACTGTTTTTT
.,14,TRBV5-1,TRBJ1-2,many,CASSLEGRTYGYTF,TGCGCCAGCAGCTTGGAGGGTCGGACCTATGGCTACACCTTC
.,14,TRBV10-1,TRBJ2-7,many,CASSGDGYSYEQYF,TGCGCCAGCAGTGGGGACGGCTACTCCTACGAGCAGTACTTC
.,14,TRBV6-1,TRBJ2-3,many,CASSTPGLADTQYF,TGTGCCAGCAGTACCCCGGGACTTGCAGATACGCAGTATTTT
TRBD2,16,TRBV15,TRBJ2-5,many,CATSRALSGKGETQYF,TGTGCCACCAGCAGAGCATTGAGCGGGAAGGGGGAGACCCAGTACTTC
.,15,TRBV7-6,TRBJ2-1,few,CASSRDRSLQGEQFF,TGTGCCAGCAGCCGAGACAGATCTCTACAAGGTGAGCAGTTCTTC
TRBD1,14,TRBV6-1,TRBJ1-1,few,CASSLRTGRTEAFF,TGTGCCAGCAGCCTTCGGACAGGGCGGACTGAAGCTTTCTTT
TRBD2,16,TRBV6-9,TRBJ2-2,.,CASSSTSGRQTGELFF,TGCGCCAGCAGTTCCACTAGCGGGAGGCAAACCGGGGAGCTGTTTTTT
.,14,TRBV25-1,TRBJ2-7,.,CASSEDRSSYEQYF,TGTGCCAGCAGTGAGGACCGTAGCTCCTACGAGCAGTACTTC
TRBD2,18,TRBV20-1,TRBJ2-1,.,CSARERPLADFSYNEQFF,TGCAGTGCTAGAGAAAGACCTCTAGCGGATTTCTCCTACAATGAGCAGTTCTTC
TRBD2,16,TRBV13,TRBJ2-3,many,CASSRRGGGPTDTQYF,TGTGCCAGCAGCCGCCGGGGCGGGGGGCCTACAGATACGCAGTATTTT
.,12,TRBV29-1,TRBJ2-1,many,CSVISFPNEQFF,TGCAGCGTTATAAGTTTCCCCAATGAGCAGTTCTTC
.,15,TRBV7-8,TRBJ2-3,few,CASSPRRFRTDTQYF,TGTGCCAGCAGCCCGAGGAGGTTTCGCACAGATACGCAGTATTTT
.,14,TRBV19,TRBJ1-1,many,CASSIGGGRTEAFF,TGTGCCAGTAGTATCGGGGGCGGGAGGACTGAAGCTTTCTTT
TRBD2,16,TRBV9,TRBJ2-1,.,CASSVGTSRRRNEQFF,TGTGCCAGCAGCGTAGGGACTAGCAGGAGGAGGAATGAGCAGTTCTTC
.,14,TRBV20-1,TRBJ2-1,many,CSARTGTNYNEQFF,TGCAGTGCTAGAACCGGGACCAACTACAATGAGCAGTTCTTC
.,12,TRBV19,TRBJ1-5,few,CASSPQDQPQHF,TGTGCCAGTAGTCCCCAGGATCAGCCCCAGCATTTT
.,15,TRBV5-1,TRBJ2-7,many,CASSRRQGNSYEQYF,TGCGCCAGCAGCAGGCGGCAGGGCAACTCCTACGAGCAGTACTTC